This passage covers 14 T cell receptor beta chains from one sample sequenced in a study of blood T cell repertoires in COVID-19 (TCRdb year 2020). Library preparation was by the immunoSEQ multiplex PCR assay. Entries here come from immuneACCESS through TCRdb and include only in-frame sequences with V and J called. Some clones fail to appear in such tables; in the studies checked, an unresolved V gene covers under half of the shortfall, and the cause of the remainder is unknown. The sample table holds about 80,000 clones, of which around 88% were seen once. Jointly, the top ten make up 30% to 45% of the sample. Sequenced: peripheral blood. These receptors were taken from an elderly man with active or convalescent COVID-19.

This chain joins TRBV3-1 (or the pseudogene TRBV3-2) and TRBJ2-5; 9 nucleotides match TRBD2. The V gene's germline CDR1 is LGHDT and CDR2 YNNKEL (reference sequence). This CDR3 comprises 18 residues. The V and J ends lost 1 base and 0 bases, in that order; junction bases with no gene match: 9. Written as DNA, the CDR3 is TGTGCCAGCAGCCAAGTGTCTGGACTAGCGCTGTACCAAGAGACCCAGTACTTC. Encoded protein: CASSQVSGLALYQETQYF.

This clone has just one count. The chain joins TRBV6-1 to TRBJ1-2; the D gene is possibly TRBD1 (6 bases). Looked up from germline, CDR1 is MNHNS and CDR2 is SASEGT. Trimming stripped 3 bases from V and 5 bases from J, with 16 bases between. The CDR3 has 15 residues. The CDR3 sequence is CASSEGAGVGYGYTF. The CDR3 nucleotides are TGTGCCAGCAGTGAGGGAGCAGGGGTGGGTTATGGCTACACCTTC.

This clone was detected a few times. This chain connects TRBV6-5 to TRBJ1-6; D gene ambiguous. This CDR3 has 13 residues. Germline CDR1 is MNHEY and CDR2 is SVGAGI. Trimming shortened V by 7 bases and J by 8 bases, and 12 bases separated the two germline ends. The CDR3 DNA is TGTGCCAGCACAACTAGCCGGGATTCACCCCTCCACTTT. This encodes CASTTSRDSPLHF.

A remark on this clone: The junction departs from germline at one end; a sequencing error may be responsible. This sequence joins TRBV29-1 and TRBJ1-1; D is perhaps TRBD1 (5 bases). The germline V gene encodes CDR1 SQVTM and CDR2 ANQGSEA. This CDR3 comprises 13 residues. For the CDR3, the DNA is TGCAGCGTTGAAATGGCCGGGGGGGGTAGAACGGTCTTT. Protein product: CSVEMAGGGRTVF.

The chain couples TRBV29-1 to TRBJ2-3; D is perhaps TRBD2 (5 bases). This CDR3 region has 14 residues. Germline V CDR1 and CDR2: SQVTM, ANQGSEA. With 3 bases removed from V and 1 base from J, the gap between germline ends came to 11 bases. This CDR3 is CSVERLAGTDTQYF. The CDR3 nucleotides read TGCAGCGTTGAGCGGCTAGCAGGCACAGATACGCAGTATTTT.

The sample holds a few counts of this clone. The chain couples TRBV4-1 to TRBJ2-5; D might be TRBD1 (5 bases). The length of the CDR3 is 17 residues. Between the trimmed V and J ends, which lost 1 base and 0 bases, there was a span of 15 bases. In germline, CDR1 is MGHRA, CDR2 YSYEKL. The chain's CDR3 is CASSQAGRVGYQETQYF. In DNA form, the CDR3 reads TGCGCCAGCAGCCAAGCCGGCAGGGTGGGGTACCAAGAGACCCAGTACTTC.

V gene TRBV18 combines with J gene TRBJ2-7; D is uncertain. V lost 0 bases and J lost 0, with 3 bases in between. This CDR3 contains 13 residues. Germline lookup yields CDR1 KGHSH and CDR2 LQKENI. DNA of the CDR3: TGTGCCAGCTCACCACCTAGCTCCTACGAGCAGTACTTC. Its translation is CASSPPSSYEQYF.

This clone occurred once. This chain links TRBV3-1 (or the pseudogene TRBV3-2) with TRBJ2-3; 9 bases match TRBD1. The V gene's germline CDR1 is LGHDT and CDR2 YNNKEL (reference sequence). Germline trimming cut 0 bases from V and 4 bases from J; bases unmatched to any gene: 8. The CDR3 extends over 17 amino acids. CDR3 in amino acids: CASSQDTPGQGADTQYF. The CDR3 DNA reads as TGTGCCAGCAGCCAAGATACTCCGGGACAGGGTGCAGATACGCAGTATTTT.

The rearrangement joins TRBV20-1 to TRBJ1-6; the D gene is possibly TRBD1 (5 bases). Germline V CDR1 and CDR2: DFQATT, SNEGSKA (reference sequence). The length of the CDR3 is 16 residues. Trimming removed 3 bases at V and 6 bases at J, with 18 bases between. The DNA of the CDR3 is TGCAGTGCTAGTGGATCCCGACAGCCTACTAATTCACCCCTCCACTTT. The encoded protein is CSASGSRQPTNSPLHF.

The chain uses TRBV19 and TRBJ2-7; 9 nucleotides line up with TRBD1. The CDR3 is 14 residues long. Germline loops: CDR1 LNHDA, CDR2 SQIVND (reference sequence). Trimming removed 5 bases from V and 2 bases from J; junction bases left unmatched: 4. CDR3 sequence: CASSPRDRAYEQYF. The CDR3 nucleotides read TGTGCCAGTAGTCCCCGGGACAGGGCCTACGAGCAGTACTTC.

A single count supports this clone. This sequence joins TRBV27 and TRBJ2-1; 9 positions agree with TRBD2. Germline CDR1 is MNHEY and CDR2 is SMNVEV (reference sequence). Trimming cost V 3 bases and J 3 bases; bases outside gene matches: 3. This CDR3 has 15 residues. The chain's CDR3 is CASSFRLAVYNEQFF. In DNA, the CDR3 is TGTGCCAGCAGTTTCAGACTAGCGGTCTACAATGAGCAGTTCTTC.

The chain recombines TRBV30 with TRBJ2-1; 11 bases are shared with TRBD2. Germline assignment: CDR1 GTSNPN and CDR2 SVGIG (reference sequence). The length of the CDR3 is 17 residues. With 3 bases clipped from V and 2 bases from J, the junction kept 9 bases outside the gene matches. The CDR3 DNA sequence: TGTGCCTGGAGGGACCGGATAGCGGGAGGGCCCTACAATGAGCAGTTCTTC. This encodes CAWRDRIAGGPYNEQFF.

The chain's CDR3 is CASSSRGQLLDTQYF. CDR3 DNA: TGTGCCAGCTCCTCCAGGGGCCAGCTTTTAGATACGCAGTATTTT. The V gene is TRBV11-3, the J gene TRBJ2-3; possible D gene TRBD1, 6 bases. The length of the CDR3 is 15 residues. In germline, CDR1 is SGHNT, CDR2 YENEEA. V shed 8 bases and J shed 5 bases, with 20 bases lying between them.

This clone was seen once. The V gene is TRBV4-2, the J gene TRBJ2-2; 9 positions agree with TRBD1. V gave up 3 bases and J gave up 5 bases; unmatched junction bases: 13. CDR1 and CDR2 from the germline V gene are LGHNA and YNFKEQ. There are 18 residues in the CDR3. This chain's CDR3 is CASSHTRPGQGITGELFF. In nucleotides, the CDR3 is TGTGCCAGCAGCCACACCAGACCGGGACAGGGTATAACCGGGGAGCTGTTTTTT.